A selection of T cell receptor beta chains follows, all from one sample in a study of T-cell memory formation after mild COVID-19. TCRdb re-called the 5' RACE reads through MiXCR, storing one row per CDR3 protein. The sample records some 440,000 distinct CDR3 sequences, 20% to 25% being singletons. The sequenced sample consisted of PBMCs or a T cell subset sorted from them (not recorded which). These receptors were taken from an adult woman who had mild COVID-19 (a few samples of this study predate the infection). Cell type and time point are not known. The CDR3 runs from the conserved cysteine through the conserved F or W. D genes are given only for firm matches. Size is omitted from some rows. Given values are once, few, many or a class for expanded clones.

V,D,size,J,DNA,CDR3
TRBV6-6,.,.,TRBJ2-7,TGTGCCAGCAGTTACTCGACCTTCGAGCAGTACTTC,CASSYSTFEQYF
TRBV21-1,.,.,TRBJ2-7,TGTGCCAGCGAAGGTCTCAGGGCAGACGAGCAGTACTTC,CASEGLRADEQYF
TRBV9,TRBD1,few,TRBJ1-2,TGTGCCAGCAGCGAAGACCCGGGACAGGGGATGGTGGAAACCTTC,CASSEDPGQGMVETF
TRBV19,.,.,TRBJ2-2,TGTGCCACCCTTGGTGTGGGGGAGCTGTTTTTT,CATLGVGELFF
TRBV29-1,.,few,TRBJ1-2,TGCAGCGTTGAGAAGTGGGGGGGCCGAGGAGGCTACACCTTC,CSVEKWGGRGGYTF
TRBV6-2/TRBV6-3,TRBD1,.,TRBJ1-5,TGTGCCAGCAGCCCCGGGACAGGGGGATTTAATCAGCCCCAGCATTTT,CASSPGTGGFNQPQHF
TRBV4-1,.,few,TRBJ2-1,TGCGCCAGCAGCCAAGGGGCAACCTCCTACAATGAGCAGTTCTTC,CASSQGATSYNEQFF
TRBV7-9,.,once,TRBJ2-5,TGTGCCAGCAGTGTGGAGGTTTTCCAAGAGACCCAGTACTTC,CASSVEVFQETQYF
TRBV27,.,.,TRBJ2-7,TGTGCCAGCAGTCAACCCCCGGGCTACGAGCAGTACTTC,CASSQPPGYEQYF
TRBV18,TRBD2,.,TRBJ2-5,TGTGCCAGCTCACCTGGCGGGAGCCAAGAGACCCAGTACTTC,CASSPGGSQETQYF